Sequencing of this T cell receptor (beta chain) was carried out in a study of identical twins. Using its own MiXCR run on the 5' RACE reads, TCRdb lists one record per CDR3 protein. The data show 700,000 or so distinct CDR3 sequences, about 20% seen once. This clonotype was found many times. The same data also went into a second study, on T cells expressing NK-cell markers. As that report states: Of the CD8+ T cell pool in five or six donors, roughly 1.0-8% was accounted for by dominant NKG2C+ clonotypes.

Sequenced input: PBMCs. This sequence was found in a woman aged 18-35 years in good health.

CDR3: CASNFGGWTEAFF. CDR3 in DNA: TGCGCCAGCAATTTCGGGGGTTGGACTGAAGCTTTCTTT. The chain uses TRBV10-2 and TRBJ1-1; D might be TRBD1 (5 bases). Germline CDR1 is WSHSY and CDR2 is SAAADI. The CDR3 contains 13 residues. V dropped 7 bases and J dropped 5 bases, with 14 bases sitting between them.